This T cell receptor (beta chain) was observed in a study of T-cell memory formation after mild COVID-19. Turning to the study itself: Clusters of TCRs were largely donor specific.

CDR1 is SGHAT, CDR2 FQDESV, per germline (reference sequence). Deletions cut 1 base from V and 7 bases from J, with 7 bases between. The CDR3 length is 12 residues. In this sample, this clonotype turned up a few times. TCR alpha and TCR beta cDNA libraries carrying sample barcodes and UMIs were produced by 5'RACE using constant-segment primers. MiXCR was run by TCRdb on the 5' RACE reads, yielding one entry per CDR3 protein. The repertoire holds under 350,000 distinct CDR3 sequences, with 16% as singletons. Sequencing was carried out using PBMCs or a T cell subset sorted from them (not recorded which). The clonotype comes from a young man who had mild COVID-19 (a few samples of this study predate the infection). Cell type and time point are not known. The J gene is TRBJ2-5, the V gene TRBV11-1; no clear D. The CDR3 nucleotides are TGTGCCAGCAGCTTAGGGCCAGGGACCCAGTACTTC. It yields the protein CASSLGPGTQYF.